One and the same sample provided the 20 T cell receptor beta chains below, sequenced in a study of blood T cell repertoires in COVID-19. Assay used: immunoSEQ multiplex PCR; TCRdb lists only in-frame clones, some missing. The sample has about 33,000 clones, approximately 80% seen once. The specimen sequenced was peripheral blood. These receptor sequences come from an elderly man with acute or convalescent COVID-19.

The chain employs TRBV20-1 and TRBJ2-7; TRBD2 matches at 7 bases. CDR1 and CDR2 from the germline V gene are DFQATT and SNEGSKA (reference sequence). This CDR3 region has 15 residues. The junction had 14 bases not matched to a gene; V was cut back by 3 bases and J by 6 bases. CDR3 sequence reads: CSASESGARSTEQYF. The CDR3, as DNA: TGCAGTGCTAGTGAGAGCGGGGCACGTTCTACCGAGCAGTACTTC.

V gene TRBV7-6 combines with J gene TRBJ2-3; 9 nucleotides match TRBD1. Germline V gives CDR1 SGHVS, CDR2 FNYEAQ. The CDR3 spans 15 residues. The V gene end was trimmed by 3 bases and the J gene end by 6 bases; junction bases not matched to a gene: 7. For the CDR3, the DNA is TGTGCCAGCAGCTTCCCGGGACAGGGTTTTGATACGCAGTATTTT. As protein: CASSFPGQGFDTQYF.

This clone is termed medium-sized. This chain joins TRBV7-6 and TRBJ2-7, with D hard to call. The V gene lost 5 bases and the J gene lost 2 bases, with 10 bases spanning the gap. CDR1 SGHVS and CDR2 FNYEAQ come from the germline V gene. The CDR3 is 13 residues long. The CDR3 here is CASSPPSAYEQYF. In DNA, the CDR3 is TGTGCCAGCAGCCCCCCTTCAGCCTACGAGCAGTACTTC.

This chain links TRBV29-1 with TRBJ2-6; D is perhaps TRBD1 (6 bases). The V end lost 7 bases, the J end lost 0 bases, and 10 bases lay between the germline ends. This CDR3 has 14 residues. CDR1 and CDR2 (germline): SQVTM, ANQGSEA. The CDR3 coding sequence is TGCAGCGCGAAAGGGGGCTCTGGGGCCAACGTCCTGACTTTC. Protein: CSAKGGSGANVLTF. The whole variable domain, remainder taken from reference TRBV29-1 and TRBJ2-6, is SAVISQKPSRDICQRGTSLTIQCQVDSQVTMMFWYRQQPGQSLTLIATANQGSEATYESGFVIDKFPISRPNLTFSTLTVSNMSPEDSSIYLCSAKGGSGANVLTFGAGSRLTVL.

This clone was picked up a small number of times. The chain uses TRBV7-3 and TRBJ2-3; D is ambiguous. The germline V gene encodes CDR1 SGHTA and CDR2 FQGTGA. This CDR3 comprises 13 residues. V lost 1 base and J 5 bases, leaving 7 bases between the germline ends. CDR3 sequence reads: CASSLNMRDTQYF. CDR3 sequence (DNA): TGTGCCAGCAGCTTAAATATGAGAGATACGCAGTATTTT.

The chain has TRBV6-5 and TRBJ1-2, with TRBD1 identical over 8 bases. V dropped 2 bases and J dropped 2; count of bases not matched to a gene: 4. The CDR3 has 15 residues. Germline CDR1 is MNHEY and CDR2 is SVGAGI. The CDR3 loop reads CASSYIQGANYGYTF. Here the CDR3 DNA reads TGTGCCAGCAGTTACATCCAGGGGGCAAACTATGGCTACACCTTC.

The V and J genes are TRBV5-5 and TRBJ1-3, with TRBD1 as a possible D gene (6 bases). The germline V gene encodes CDR1 SGHKS and CDR2 YYEKEE (reference sequence). The CDR3 spans 15 residues. Trimming cost V 0 bases and J 6 bases, with 13 bases left between them. CDR3 coding DNA: TGTGCCAGCAGCTTGGCCGCAGGGGTGGAAAACACCATATATTTT. Its translation is CASSLAAGVENTIYF.

The chain couples TRBV27 to TRBJ2-5, with 8 nucleotides matching TRBD1. V lost 5 bases and J lost 4; bases outside the gene matches: 9. Looked up from germline, CDR1 is MNHEY and CDR2 is SMNVEV (reference sequence). This CDR3 contains 15 residues. The CDR3 region is CASSPRTGMGETQYF. CDR3 bases: TGTGCCAGCAGTCCCAGGACAGGGATGGGAGAGACCCAGTACTTC.

This chain uses TRBV6-5 with TRBJ2-7, with a tentative D call TRBD2 (7 bases). CDR3 length: 13 amino acids. The germline gives CDR1 MNHEY, CDR2 SVGAGI. V lost 8 bases and J 6 bases, leaving 17 bases between the germline ends. The CDR3, as DNA: TGTGCCAGCGGTTCTCCCGGGGGGCGCGAGCAGTACTTC. This codes for CASGSPGGREQYF.

The chain recombines TRBV4-3 with TRBJ2-4; D is uncertain. Trimming shortened V by 0 bases and J by 5 bases, and 11 bases separated the two germline ends. Germline loops: CDR1 LGHNA, CDR2 YSLEER. CDR3 size: 15 residues. CDR3 region: CASSQEYELENIQYF. The DNA for the CDR3 is TGCGCCAGCAGCCAAGAGTATGAATTAGAAAACATTCAGTACTTC.

The chain carries TRBV7-6 and TRBJ2-3; 7 bases fit TRBD2. Germline CDR1 SGHVS, CDR2 FNYEAQ. This CDR3 comprises 17 residues. The ends lost 4 bases at V and 7 bases at J; junction bases unmatched: 17. CDR3 bases: TGTGCCAGCAGCTCTTCTAGCGGCGGCAGTTTGGGAAATACGCAGTATTTT. Protein: CASSSSSGGSLGNTQYF.

The chain recombines TRBV5-1 with TRBJ2-6; D call uncertain. CDR1 is SGHRS and CDR2 is YFSETQ in the germline V gene. The CDR3 totals 13 residues. V dropped 2 bases and J dropped 11 bases, with 11 bases sitting between them. In DNA, the CDR3 is TGCGCCAGCAGCTTTGGGCGAGCAGACGTCCTGACTTTC. As protein: CASSFGRADVLTF. Looking up the rest from reference TRBV5-1 and TRBJ2-6 gives the full variable domain: KAGVTQTPRYLIKTRGQQVTLSCSPISGHRSVSWYQQTPGQGLQFLFEYFSETQRNKGNFPGRFSGRQFSNSRSEMNVSTLELGDSALYLCASSFGRADVLTFGAGSRLTVL.

CDR3 DNA: TGTGCCAGTAGCCGCGGGTACCAAGAGACCCAGTACTTC. Its protein is CASSRGYQETQYF. V gene TRBV19 combines with J gene TRBJ2-5, with D perhaps TRBD2 (5 bases). V shed 6 bases and J shed 0 bases, with 8 bases lying between them. Germline loops: CDR1 LNHDA, CDR2 SQIVND (reference sequence). This CDR3 is built from 13 residues.

V is TRBV19 and J is TRBJ1-1, with D unclear. The germline CDR1 and CDR2 sequences are LNHDA and SQIVND (reference sequence). Trimming took 5 bases from V and 3 from J, leaving 13 bases between them. CDR3 length: 14 residues. CDR3 in DNA: TGTGCCAGTAGTCTGCCCGATCGGGACACTGAAGCTTTCTTT. This sequence encodes CASSLPDRDTEAFF. The full variable domain, its missing parts supplied by reference TRBV19 and TRBJ1-1, is DGGITQSPKYLFRKEGQNVTLSCEQNLNHDAMYWYRQDPGQGLRLIYYSQIVNDFQKGDIAEGYSVSREKKESFPLTVTSAQKNPTAFYLCASSLPDRDTEAFFGQGTRLTVV.

This rearrangement joins TRBV5-6 to TRBJ1-2, with no clear D. CDR1 is SGHDT and CDR2 is YYEEEE in the germline V gene. Trimming left V 4 bases short and J 2 bases short, with 15 bases between. CDR3 size: 15 residues. CDR3 nucleotide sequence: TGTGCCAGCAGCAACCCCCAGGATAGAAACTATGGCTACACCTTC. Translating gives CASSNPQDRNYGYTF.

This chain uses TRBV7-2 with TRBJ2-5; D might be TRBD2 (7 bases). Germline-derived CDR1 and CDR2 are SGHTA and FQGNSA. The CDR3 contains 19 residues. Trimming shortened V by 7 bases and J by 4 bases, and 31 bases separated the two germline ends. This CDR3 reads CASTFRLAGGGWTPETQYF. CDR3 in DNA: TGTGCCAGCACCTTTCGACTAGCAGGAGGGGGATGGACTCCAGAGACCCAGTACTTC.

The rearrangement joins TRBV18 to TRBJ2-7; a possible D gene is TRBD2 (7 bases). The CDR3 is 15 residues long. Germline V gives CDR1 KGHSH, CDR2 LQKENI. V lost 6 bases, J lost 0 bases, and 15 bases lay in between. CDR3 bases: TGTGCCAGCTCGCCTGGGGGGGACATCTCCTACGAGCAGTACTTC. This encodes CASSPGGDISYEQYF.

The V and J genes are TRBV3-1 (or the pseudogene TRBV3-2) and TRBJ1-2; tentative D call: TRBD1 (5 bases). V was cut by 8 bases and J by 6 bases, with 13 bases left in between. The CDR3 runs to 12 residues. Germline V CDR1 and CDR2: LGHDT, YNNKEL (reference sequence). CDR3 sequence (DNA): TGTGCCAGCTTCCCAGGGATCCATGGCTACACCTTC. It encodes CASFPGIHGYTF.

The V call is TRBV7-2, the J call TRBJ1-1; 10 nucleotides line up with TRBD1. This CDR3 spans 16 amino acids. Trimming cost V 2 bases and J 4 bases; bases outside gene matches: 7. CDR1 is SGHTA and CDR2 is FQGNSA in the germline V gene. The CDR3 bases are TGTGCCAGCAGCTTAACACCGGGACAGGGGACCACTGAAGCTTTCTTT. It is translated as CASSLTPGQGTTEAFF.

The sample holds one count of this clone. The chain employs TRBV11-3 and TRBJ2-5; D perhaps matches TRBD2 (5 bases). Per germline, CDR1 SGHNT and CDR2 YENEEA. V was cut by 5 bases and J by 0 bases, with 7 bases left in between. The CDR3 covers 13 residues. The CDR3 here is CASSLGDQETQYF. The CDR3 DNA is TGTGCCAGCAGCCTGGGAGACCAAGAGACCCAGTACTTC.